Listed here are 4 T cell receptor beta chains from one sample, sequenced in a study of cytomegalovirus exposure and HLA in healthy donors. The PCR employed 60 Vbeta primers together with 13 Jbeta primers. TCRdb's copy holds only in-frame clones and misses some; the assay was immunoSEQ multiplex PCR. This table has around 120,000 clones, approximately 84% appearing once. The source material was PBMCs. These receptors came from a woman aged 40 to 50 in good health and CMV-seronegative.

This clone came up a few times. The rearrangement uses TRBV19 and TRBJ2-7; perhaps TRBD2 as D (6 bases). CDR3 length: 13 residues. The V end lost 5 bases, the J end lost 3 bases, and 11 bases lay between the germline ends. Germline V gene sequence: CDR1 LNHDA, CDR2 SQIVND (reference sequence). This CDR3 reads CASSLGGGYEQYF. The CDR3 nucleotides read TGTGCCAGTAGTTTGGGGGGTGGCTACGAGCAGTACTTC.

This chain joins TRBV7-9 and TRBJ2-7, with 8 bases fitting TRBD1. CDR1 SEHNR and CDR2 FQNEAQ come from the germline V gene (reference sequence). This CDR3 has 14 amino acids. J lost 2 bases, V lost 5 bases, and 5 bases had no gene match. CDR3 nucleotide sequence: TGTGCCAGCAGCATCGCGACAGGGGCCTACGAGCAGTACTTC. Translation gives CASSIATGAYEQYF.

The genes are TRBV11-2 and TRBJ2-3; 8 positions match TRBD1. The CDR3 sequence is 15 residues long. The germline V gene encodes CDR1 SGHAT and CDR2 FQNNGV. J was trimmed by 4 bases and V by 4 bases; bases with no gene match: 7. The CDR3 region is CASSSTRTGSDTQYF. In DNA, the CDR3 is TGTGCCAGCAGCTCTACTAGGACAGGGTCAGATACGCAGTATTTT.

This sequence joins TRBV27 and TRBJ1-4; 7 bases match TRBD1. The junction had 11 bases not matched to a gene; V was cut back by 5 bases and J by 8 bases. The CDR3 contains 15 residues. Looked up from germline, CDR1 is MNHEY and CDR2 is SMNVEV (reference sequence). CDR3 nucleotides: TGTGCCAGCAGTCCCAGGACAGGAGAAGGCGAAAAACTGTTTTTT. Encoded protein: CASSPRTGEGEKLFF.